What follows are 23 T cell receptor beta chains derived from one specimen sequenced in a study of T cells in Graves' hyperthyroidism and ophthalmopathy. The investigators amplified TCR beta CDR3 regions from RNA transcripts. A set of HTBI primers served as the primers for a first-round RT-PCR of the TCR CDR3. TCRdb fed the multiplex PCR reads into MiXCR, producing one record per CDR3 protein. The table has 600,000 to 700,000 distinct CDR3 sequences, just under 45% seen once. The sample was peripheral blood or thyroid tissue (not recorded which). These TCRs come from an adult man with Graves' disease, either hyperthyroidism or ophthalmopathy (not recorded which).

This chain uses TRBV15 with TRBJ2-7; tentatively, D is TRBD1 (6 bases). The J call may be incorrect, as the DNA end agrees better with TRBJ2-1. The CDR3 is 15 amino acids. The V gene's germline CDR1 is LNHNV and CDR2 YYDKDF (reference sequence). CDR3 region: CATSSPDSSYNEQFF. The CDR3 DNA sequence: TGTGCCACCAGCAGCCCGGACAGCTCCTACAATGAGCAGTTCTTC.

The J gene is TRBJ2-5, the V gene TRBV15; D is perhaps TRBD1 (6 bases). The CDR3 runs 14 residues. CDR1 is LNHNV and CDR2 is YYDKDF in the germline V gene (reference sequence). Trimming shortened V by 3 bases and J by 2 bases, and 10 bases separated the two germline ends. The CDR3 DNA reads as TGTGCCACCAGCAGCCGAAGGGGGCAAGAGACCCAGTACTTC. Encoded protein: CATSSRRGQETQYF.

The DNA of the CDR3 is TGTGCCAGCAGCCCGGGACGAAGCTATGGAAACACCATATATTTT. Protein product: CASSPGRSYGNTIYF. The chain uses TRBV7-9 and TRBJ1-3; TRBD1 might be the D (5 bases). CDR1 is SEHNR and CDR2 is FQNEAQ in the germline V gene (reference sequence). The V end was cut by 5 bases, the J end by 3 bases, with 14 bases between. CDR3 size: 15 residues.

This clonotype appeared a few times. This chain uses TRBV12-3 or TRBV12-4 with TRBJ1-2; 7 nucleotides match TRBD1. The CDR3 extends over 15 amino acids. The junction had 4 bases not matched to a gene; V was cut back by 3 bases and J by 0 bases. The DNA of the CDR3 is TGTGCCAGCAGTTTCTGGGACAGAGCTAACTATGGCTACACCTTC. Translating gives CASSFWDRANYGYTF.

This clonotype occurred a few times. The chain combines TRBV9 with TRBJ2-5, with 8 positions matching TRBD1. The CDR3 consists of 15 residues. Germline V gene data show CDR1 as SGDLS and CDR2 as YYNGEE. V shed 4 bases, J shed 0 bases, and the junction held 5 bases outside the gene matches. The CDR3 spells CASSPRQGYQETQYF. The DNA for the CDR3 is TGTGCCAGCAGCCCCCGACAGGGGTACCAAGAGACCCAGTACTTC. The variable domain in full, completed from reference TRBV9 and TRBJ2-5, reads DSGVTQTPKHLITATGQRVTLRCSPRSGDLSVYWYQQSLDQGLQFLIQYYNGEERAKGNILERFSAQQFPDLHSELNLSSLELGDSALYFCASSPRQGYQETQYFGPGTRLLVL.

Of note for this clonotype: One end of the junction fails to match germline, which may point to a read error. The CDR3 protein is CASNLLSALREGPSSQPQHF. The CDR3 DNA sequence: TGTGCCAGCAACCTACTTTCCGCTCTCCGAGAGGGACCAAGCAGTCAGCCCCAGCATTTT. The chain employs TRBV7-2 and TRBJ1-5; D may be TRBD1 (5 bases). Germline values: CDR1 SGHTA, CDR2 FQGNSA. This CDR3 comprises 20 residues.

The chain employs TRBV27 and TRBJ1-4; D ambiguous. The germline CDR1 and CDR2 sequences are MNHEY and SMNVEV (reference sequence). Trimming left V 5 bases short and J 7 bases short, with 5 bases between. The CDR3 sequence is 11 residues long. The CDR3 protein is CASSPAEKLFF. CDR3 bases: TGTGCCAGCAGTCCGGCTGAAAAACTGTTTTTT.

Notes on this clonotype: A much larger clone lies a single base off, so this may be a read error. The J gene is TRBJ2-7, the V gene TRBV19; D gene uncertain. There are 14 residues in the CDR3. The germline V gene has CDR1 LNHDA and CDR2 SQIVND (reference sequence). V was shortened by 7 bases and J by 0 bases, with 13 bases between the two germline ends. CDR3 in DNA: TGTGCCAGTACCTTGGGCAGCCACTCCTACGAGCAGTACTTC. Residues: CASTLGSHSYEQYF.

This clonotype was observed a handful of times. This chain links TRBV6-6 with TRBJ2-5; D uncertain. The CDR3 is 15 amino acids. Germline V gene sequence: CDR1 MNHNY, CDR2 SVGAGI (reference sequence). Trimming took 5 bases from V and 1 from J, leaving 14 bases between them. The CDR3 protein is CASSGMGSLQETQYF. In nucleotides, the CDR3 is TGTGCCAGCAGTGGCATGGGCTCTCTCCAAGAGACCCAGTACTTC.

This clonotype turned up a few times. The chain employs TRBV11-3 and TRBJ1-1, with D perhaps TRBD1 (5 bases). V shed 0 bases and J shed 3 bases, with 8 bases lying between them. Germline loops: CDR1 SGHNT, CDR2 YENEEA. This CDR3 is built from 14 residues. As DNA, the CDR3 is TGTGCCAGCAGCTTAGAACGGGGCTACACTGAAGCTTTCTTT. Encoded protein: CASSLERGYTEAFF.

This clonotype has only a few counts. The chain carries TRBV10-3 and TRBJ1-6; D not resolved. This CDR3 has 17 residues. Germline V gives CDR1 ENHRY, CDR2 SYGVKD. V was cut by 3 bases and J by 7 bases, with 19 bases left in between. The CDR3: CAISDPLPSVNNSPLHF. The DNA of the CDR3 is TGTGCCATCAGTGACCCGCTCCCCAGTGTTAACAATTCACCCCTCCACTTT.

The chain has TRBV7-2 and TRBJ2-2; 7 bases match TRBD1. The V and J ends lost 10 bases and 4 bases, in that order; junction bases with no gene match: 6. Germline V gene data show CDR1 as SGHTA and CDR2 as FQGNSA. The CDR3 length is 13 residues. The CDR3 spells CATVGQTTGELFF. CDR3 coding DNA: TGTGCCACCGTGGGACAGACCACCGGGGAGCTGTTTTTT.

This clonotype was seen at least ten times. The chain couples TRBV5-1 to TRBJ1-1; the D gene is possibly TRBD1 (6 bases). Germline CDR1 is SGHRS and CDR2 is YFSETQ. This CDR3 is 13 amino acids long. V was clipped by 4 bases and J by 4 bases, with 11 bases between them. CDR3 nucleotides: TGCGCCAGCAGCGGTCGGGGGCCCACTGAAGCTTTCTTT. The encoded protein is CASSGRGPTEAFF.

This clonotype was found a few times. The chain links TRBV9 to TRBJ2-7; 10 bases are shared with TRBD2. With V trimmed by 4 bases and J by 7 bases, 11 bases remained unmatched. This CDR3 region has 15 residues. The germline CDR1 and CDR2 sequences are SGDLS and YYNGEE. CDR3 protein: CASSLGLAGDGEQYF. The CDR3 DNA sequence: TGTGCCAGCAGCTTGGGGCTAGCGGGAGACGGAGAGCAGTACTTC.

This rearrangement joins TRBV9 to TRBJ2-5, with TRBD2 identical over 11 bases. Germline lookup yields CDR1 SGDLS and CDR2 YYNGEE. The ends lost 4 bases at V and 4 bases at J; junction bases unmatched: 12. This CDR3 comprises 17 residues. The CDR3, as DNA: TGTGCCAGCAGCCCCATAGCGGGGGGGCTTCGCGTAGAGACCCAGTACTTC. This codes for CASSPIAGGLRVETQYF.

This clonotype appeared many times. V usage is TRBV7-2 and J usage is TRBJ1-1; a weak D match, TRBD1 (5 bases). V lost 1 base to trimming and J lost 4 bases, with 7 bases between them. Germline values: CDR1 SGHTA, CDR2 FQGNSA. This CDR3 comprises 13 residues. Here the CDR3 reads CASSLGQITEAFF. The DNA of the CDR3 is TGTGCCAGCAGCTTAGGACAGATCACTGAAGCTTTCTTT.

This clonotype was observed many times. This chain joins TRBV10-3 and TRBJ1-2; D is undetermined. V shed 3 bases and J shed 5 bases, with 13 bases lying between them. Germline-derived CDR1 and CDR2 are ENHRY and SYGVKD. The CDR3 contains 14 residues. CDR3 coding DNA: TGTGCCATCAGTGATCGTGGATATGATTATGGCTACACCTTC. It encodes CAISDRGYDYGYTF.

This clonotype has at least ten counts. The V and J genes are TRBV19 and TRBJ2-7, with 8 nucleotides matching TRBD1. Unmatched junction bases numbered 10, after V lost 10 bases and J lost 2 bases. The CDR3 runs to 14 residues. In germline, CDR1 is LNHDA, CDR2 SQIVND (reference sequence). The DNA of the CDR3 is TGTGCCACCGAGTCCGGGACAGGAGCCTACGAGCAGTACTTC. Translated, it gives CATESGTGAYEQYF.

This clonotype was recorded many times. The chain combines TRBV7-9 with TRBJ1-4; D is undetermined. Germline V gene lookup returns CDR1 SEHNR and CDR2 FQNEAQ (reference sequence). The CDR3 sequence is 15 residues long. Deletions cut 4 bases from V and 5 bases from J, with 14 bases between. DNA of the CDR3: TGTGCCAGCAGCTCTTCAGAGGTATCAAATGAAAAACTGTTTTTT. Protein sequence: CASSSSEVSNEKLFF.

The chain combines TRBV20-1 with TRBJ1-2, with D possibly matching TRBD1 (6 bases). V lost 4 bases, J lost 4 bases, and 16 bases lay in between. CDR1 and CDR2 (germline): DFQATT, SNEGSKA (reference sequence). The CDR3 is 14 amino acids. The CDR3 protein is CSATALQGLYGYTF. DNA for the CDR3: TGCAGTGCTACAGCATTACAGGGACTCTATGGCTACACCTTC.

The chain is built from TRBV2 and TRBJ2-5; D may be TRBD1 or TRBD2 (6 bases each). Germline CDR1 reads SNHLY; CDR2 reads FYNNEI. The CDR3 has 14 residues. Trimming cost V 2 bases and J 5 bases, with 12 bases left between them. The CDR3 DNA reads TGTGCCAGCAGTGAAAACACCGGGGGCGAGACCCAGTACTTC. Translation gives CASSENTGGETQYF.

This clonotype showed up many times. CDR3 nucleotides: TGTGCCAGCAGCGTAGGGGACGGCTCTAACTATGGCTACACCTTC. It specifies CASSVGDGSNYGYTF. The V call is TRBV9, the J call TRBJ1-2, with a weak D call TRBD1 (5 bases). Per the germline V gene, CDR1 is SGDLS and CDR2 is YYNGEE. The CDR3 has 15 residues. Trimming pared 0 bases from V and 0 bases from J, leaving 9 bases between.

This chain joins TRBV7-9 and TRBJ1-3; TRBD1 is a possible D gene (5 bases). Between the trimmed V and J ends, which lost 2 bases and 8 bases, there was a span of 22 bases. CDR3 size: 17 residues. Germline V gene lookup returns CDR1 SEHNR and CDR2 FQNEAQ (reference sequence). The DNA of the CDR3 is TGTGCCAGCAGCTTATCGACAGAGACAAACTATGGCTACACCATATATTTT. It codes for CASSLSTETNYGYTIYF.